Each of the 22 T cell receptor beta chains below was sequenced from the same sample in a study of T cells after yellow fever vaccination. TCRdb re-called the 5' RACE reads with MiXCR, one entry per CDR3 protein. The sample consists of 300,000 to 400,000 distinct CDR3 sequences, roughly a tenth of them appearing once. Sequencing used CD4+ T cells sorted from PBMCs, obtained 45 days after the yellow fever booster vaccination. These receptors originate from a man younger than 35 who received the YFV17D yellow fever vaccine.

A few counts support this clonotype. V and J are TRBV6-1 and TRBJ2-2; 11 bases line up with TRBD2. The CDR3 loop spans 18 amino acids. Losses at the gene ends were 2 bases for V and 6 bases for J; bases not matched to a gene: 11. Germline V lookup: CDR1 MNHNS, CDR2 SASEGT. The DNA of the CDR3 is TGTGCCAGCAGTGAAATAGCGGGGGGGCCGCGGTCGGCCGGGGAGCTGTTTTTT. This encodes CASSEIAGGPRSAGELFF.

The sample holds a few counts of this clonotype. J is TRBJ2-5 and V is TRBV6-1; D gene unclear. This CDR3 has 10 residues. Germline-derived CDR1 and CDR2 are MNHNS and SASEGT. Between the trimmed V and J ends, which lost 3 bases and 5 bases, there was a span of 1 base. DNA of the CDR3: TGTGCCAGCAGTGATGAGACCCAGTACTTC. Protein: CASSDETQYF.

This clonotype has more than one count but fewer than ten. V is TRBV20-1 and J is TRBJ1-5; TRBD1 is a possible D gene (6 bases). The germline CDR1 and CDR2 sequences are DFQATT and SNEGSKA (reference sequence). The CDR3 totals 15 residues. V was shortened by 0 bases and J by 2 bases, with 11 bases between the two germline ends. The CDR3 region is CSARDSRGGNQPQHF. CDR3 sequence (DNA): TGCAGTGCTAGAGATAGCAGGGGCGGCAATCAGCCCCAGCATTTT.

This clonotype has only a few counts. The chain is built from TRBV27 and TRBJ2-5; no clear D gene. Trimming took off 3 bases at V and 1 base at J, with 6 bases between the two ends. The CDR3 has 13 amino acids. CDR1 and CDR2 from the germline V gene are MNHEY and SMNVEV (reference sequence). The CDR3: CASSFGFQETQYF. CDR3 bases: TGTGCCAGCAGTTTCGGGTTCCAAGAGACCCAGTACTTC.

This clonotype was counted only a few times. This chain joins TRBV28 and TRBJ2-7, with 7 bases aligning to TRBD2. The CDR3 has 15 residues. V was pared by 5 bases and J by 2 bases, with 9 bases of the junction left unmatched. The V gene's germline CDR1 is MDHEN and CDR2 SYDVKM. The DNA for the CDR3 is TGTGCCAGCAGTCCGTGGAGCGGGACGACCTACGAGCAGTACTTC. It yields the protein CASSPWSGTTYEQYF.

This clonotype was found a few times. CDR3 sequence: CASSRADSPLHF. The CDR3 region has the DNA TGTGCCAGTAGTAGGGCGGATTCACCCCTCCACTTT. V is TRBV19 and J is TRBJ1-6; no definite D call. The CDR3 has 12 residues. With 4 bases removed from V and 8 bases from J, the gap between germline ends came to 6 bases. CDR1 is LNHDA, CDR2 SQIVND, per germline (reference sequence).

The chain carries TRBV7-9 and TRBJ2-1; D might be TRBD1 or TRBD2, each matching 5 bases. V lost 5 bases, J lost 3 bases, and 11 bases lay in between. The CDR3 length is 14 residues. The germline gives CDR1 SEHNR, CDR2 FQNEAQ (reference sequence). The CDR3 region is CASSLRGDYNEQFF. The CDR3 DNA is TGTGCCAGCAGCCTAAGAGGGGACTACAATGAGCAGTTCTTC.

This clonotype turned up a few times. V and J are TRBV6-5 and TRBJ1-6; D is possibly TRBD1 (6 bases). With 2 bases removed from V and 6 bases from J, the gap between germline ends came to 11 bases. The CDR3 loop spans 15 amino acids. Germline loops: CDR1 MNHEY, CDR2 SVGAGI. The CDR3 is CASSYRGGSNSPLHF. In DNA, the CDR3 is TGTGCCAGCAGTTACAGGGGGGGAAGTAATTCACCCCTCCACTTT.

This clonotype was observed a few times. The V gene is TRBV6-1, the J gene TRBJ1-2; 8 bases are a match to TRBD1. Germline assignment: CDR1 MNHNS and CDR2 SASEGT. This CDR3 has 14 residues. With 8 bases clipped from V and 4 bases from J, the junction kept 9 bases outside the gene matches. CDR3 sequence: CASRVRQGAYGYTF. The CDR3 region has the DNA TGTGCCAGCCGAGTCCGGCAGGGGGCCTATGGCTACACCTTC.

The rearrangement uses TRBV5-1 and TRBJ2-7, with D possibly being TRBD1 (5 bases). The CDR3 is 14 amino acids. The V gene's germline CDR1 is SGHRS and CDR2 YFSETQ. V shed 3 bases and J shed 0 bases, with 10 bases lying between them. CDR3 DNA sequence: TGCGCCAGCAGCTGGGGCCCCAGCTCCTACGAGCAGTACTTC. This translates into CASSWGPSSYEQYF.

Only a few counts were recorded for this clonotype. The genes are TRBV20-1 and TRBJ2-5, with 12 positions matching TRBD2. The CDR3 has 14 residues. V trimming: 7 bases; J trimming: 5 bases; junction bases outside the gene matches: 8. The germline V gene encodes CDR1 DFQATT and CDR2 SNEGSKA (reference sequence). CDR3 nucleotides: TGCAGTGGGCTAGCGGGGGGGCCATGGGAGACCCAGTACTTC. This encodes CSGLAGGPWETQYF.

This clonotype was observed a handful of times. This sequence joins TRBV7-3 and TRBJ2-1; TRBD2 is a possible D gene (6 bases). The CDR3 consists of 14 residues. Germline V gene data show CDR1 as SGHTA and CDR2 as FQGTGA. V lost 6 bases and J lost 2, with 11 bases in between. CDR3 amino acids: CASSSTSPYNEQFF. CDR3 coding DNA: TGTGCCAGCAGTTCTACTAGCCCCTACAATGAGCAGTTCTTC.

A few counts support this clonotype. This rearrangement joins TRBV7-9 to TRBJ2-1, with 14 bases fitting TRBD2. Unmatched junction bases numbered 11, after V lost 6 bases and J lost 7 bases. The germline V gene encodes CDR1 SEHNR and CDR2 FQNEAQ (reference sequence). The CDR3 is 17 amino acids. DNA of the CDR3: TGTGCCAGCAGGGTGTCACCTGGACTAGCGGGGGGAAATGAGCAGTTCTTC. Translation gives CASRVSPGLAGGNEQFF.

A few counts support this clonotype. The gene calls are TRBV5-4 and TRBJ2-4; D possibly matches TRBD1 or TRBD2 (6 bases each). The CDR3 is 15 amino acids. Trimming took 4 bases from V and 8 from J, leaving 19 bases between them. Per germline, CDR1 SGHNT and CDR2 YYREEE (reference sequence). In nucleotides, the CDR3 is TGTGCCAGCAGCCGATCAGGGGAAGGGGAGGACATTCAGTACTTC. It codes for CASSRSGEGEDIQYF.

This clonotype was picked up many times. This chain connects TRBV3-1 to TRBJ2-1, with D hard to call. Trimming removed 3 bases at V and 4 bases at J, with 10 bases between. CDR1 LGHDT and CDR2 YNNKEL come from the germline V gene (reference sequence). This CDR3 is built from 14 residues. The CDR3 reads CASSHRDPYNEQFF. CDR3 sequence (DNA): TGTGCCAGCAGCCACAGAGACCCGTACAATGAGCAGTTCTTC.

This clonotype was observed a few times. The chain carries TRBV6-6 and TRBJ2-4, with TRBD2 identical over 10 bases. The CDR3 contains 17 residues. Trimming removed 0 bases from V and 6 bases from J; junction bases left unmatched: 8. CDR1 is MNHNY, CDR2 SVGAGI, per germline (reference sequence). The CDR3 spells CASSYSASGGGRNIQYF. The CDR3 DNA sequence: TGTGCCAGCAGTTACTCGGCTAGCGGGGGTGGGAGAAACATTCAGTACTTC.

This clonotype was counted a few times. The chain combines TRBV29-1 with TRBJ2-3; D is unresolved. CDR3 length: 11 amino acids. Germline V CDR1 and CDR2: SQVTM, ANQGSEA. The V and J ends lost 4 bases and 5 bases respectively, with 7 bases between them. The CDR3 spells CSVGSGDTQYF. Here the CDR3 DNA reads TGCAGCGTTGGTAGTGGAGATACGCAGTATTTT.

This clonotype was found a few times. This chain links TRBV19 with TRBJ2-3; D is unclear. The germline V gene has CDR1 LNHDA and CDR2 SQIVND (reference sequence). Trimming pared 6 bases from V and 0 bases from J, leaving 10 bases between. The CDR3 is made up of 14 amino acids. Written as DNA, the CDR3 is TGTGCCAGTAGGAGGACGCTTAGCACAGATACGCAGTATTTT. It yields the protein CASRRTLSTDTQYF. Full variable domain (outside the CDR3, taken from reference TRBV19 and TRBJ2-3): DGGITQSPKYLFRKEGQNVTLSCEQNLNHDAMYWYRQDPGQGLRLIYYSQIVNDFQKGDIAEGYSVSREKKESFPLTVTSAQKNPTAFYLCASRRTLSTDTQYFGPGTRLTVL.

This clonotype has ten or more counts. The J gene is TRBJ2-1, the V gene TRBV12-3 or TRBV12-4; D perhaps matches TRBD2 (6 bases). The CDR3 is made up of 12 amino acids. Trimming removed 2 bases at V and 10 bases at J, with 9 bases between. The CDR3 coding sequence is TGTGCCAGCAGTTTATGGAGCGGGGAGCAGTTCTTC. Its translation is CASSLWSGEQFF.

This clonotype was seen a few times. The chain combines TRBV7-2 with TRBJ1-5, with D hard to call. The V end was cut by 1 base, the J end by 7 bases, with 8 bases between. This CDR3 region has 13 residues. CDR1 and CDR2 from the germline V gene are SGHTA and FQGNSA. The CDR3: CASSLELSQPQHF. CDR3 DNA sequence: TGTGCCAGCAGCTTAGAGTTGAGCCAGCCCCAGCATTTT.

The rearrangement links TRBV9 to TRBJ2-3; 11 bases match TRBD2. Germline V lookup: CDR1 SGDLS, CDR2 YYNGEE. The trim removed 4 bases at V and 2 bases at J, leaving 3 bases unmatched. The CDR3 covers 15 residues. The CDR3 spells CASSYSGGVTDTQYF. For the CDR3, the DNA is TGTGCCAGCAGCTATAGCGGGGGGGTCACAGATACGCAGTATTTT.

This clonotype was seen repeatedly, ten times or more. This rearrangement joins TRBV7-2 to TRBJ2-3, with 8 bases lining up with TRBD1. CDR1 is SGHTA and CDR2 is FQGNSA in the germline V gene. Trimming cost V 1 base and J 4 bases; bases outside gene matches: 4. This CDR3 has 15 amino acids. Here the CDR3 reads CASSLEQGVPDTQYF. DNA of the CDR3: TGTGCCAGCAGCTTAGAACAGGGGGTTCCAGATACGCAGTATTTT.